The clone carrying this TCR beta chain was observed a handful of times. Antigen: not known. These data originate in a study of response to subunit inactivated influenza vaccine. Points from the study as a whole: It was suggested by the authors that few new T cells are recruited by each seasonal influenza vaccination.

TCRdb ran MiXCR on the RT-PCR reads and lists one entry per CDR3 protein. There are under 950,000 distinct CDR3 sequences in the sample; about 20% occur only once, and 10% lies in the top ten. V was clipped by 2 bases and J by 4 bases, with 11 bases between them. This CDR3 region has 14 residues. Germline CDR1 MNHEY, CDR2 SVGAGI. V gene TRBV6-5 combines with J gene TRBJ2-5; D remains ambiguous. The source was PBMCs from blood, collected around 5 days after vaccination. This clonotype was obtained from a man in his fifties or sixties who received an inactivated influenza vaccine. This CDR3 reads CASSYPDWAETQYF. DNA for the CDR3: TGTGCCAGCAGTTACCCCGACTGGGCAGAGACCCAGTACTTC.